These 8 T cell receptor beta chains share one sample of origin, sequenced in a study of T cells in Graves' hyperthyroidism and ophthalmopathy. RNA transcripts were the template for amplifying TCR beta CDR3 regions. The TCR CDR3 was amplified in a first-round RT-PCR using the HTBI primer set. TCRdb recomputed calls from the multiplex PCR reads with MiXCR, one row per CDR3 protein. The sample includes over 500,000 distinct CDR3 sequences, over 35% seen only once; the top ten take around 44%. Sequenced input: peripheral blood or thyroid tissue (not recorded which). The receptors were gathered from an adult woman with Graves' disease, either hyperthyroidism or ophthalmopathy (not recorded which).

In its sample, this clonotype was seen many times. The chain has TRBV5-4 and TRBJ1-4; 9 bases are shared with TRBD1. The germline CDR1 and CDR2 sequences are SGHNT and YYREEE (reference sequence). The CDR3 contains 14 residues. The J segment lost 6 bases and the V segment lost 4 bases, leaving 4 bases of the junction unmatched. CDR3 region: CASSEQGADEKLFF. As DNA, the CDR3 is TGTGCCAGCAGCGAACAGGGGGCGGATGAAAAACTGTTTTTT.

The V gene is TRBV29-1, the J gene TRBJ1-2, with D perhaps matching TRBD1 (5 bases). The CDR3 covers 12 residues. V lost 8 bases, J lost 4 bases, and 14 bases lay in between. Germline V gives CDR1 SQVTM, CDR2 ANQGSEA. CDR3 amino acids: CSSSGALYGYTF. In DNA form, the CDR3 reads TGCAGCTCTTCCGGGGCCCTCTATGGCTACACCTTC. The full variable domain, with the rest looked up from reference TRBV29-1 and TRBJ1-2, is SAVISQKPSRDICQRGTSLTIQCQVDSQVTMMFWYRQQPGQSLTLIATANQGSEATYESGFVIDKFPISRPNLTFSTLTVSNMSPEDSSIYLCSSSGALYGYTFGSGTRLTVV.

The chain couples TRBV20-1 to TRBJ2-7; 11 bases align to TRBD1. Trimming took 5 bases from V and 3 from J; bases not matched to a gene: 6. Germline assignment: CDR1 DFQATT and CDR2 SNEGSKA (reference sequence). The CDR3 is 14 amino acids. The CDR3 loop reads CSAGQGAALYEQYF. The DNA of the CDR3 is TGCAGTGCTGGACAGGGGGCTGCTCTCTACGAGCAGTACTTC.

This clonotype was seen a few times. This chain joins TRBV6-1 and TRBJ1-4; the match to TRBD1 covers 7 bases. V dropped 11 bases and J dropped 3; count of bases not matched to a gene: 6. This CDR3 comprises 13 residues. Germline V lookup: CDR1 MNHNS, CDR2 SASEGT. CDR3 DNA: TGTGCCGGGGCCGGGACAGCTAATGAAAAACTGTTTTTT. It is translated as CAGAGTANEKLFF.

A single count supports this clonotype. This sequence joins TRBV14 and TRBJ2-3; no reliable D call. V dropped 8 bases and J dropped 4 bases, with 7 bases sitting between them. The length of the CDR3 is 11 residues. Germline V gene lookup returns CDR1 SGHDN and CDR2 FVKESK. The CDR3 spells CASRKADTQYF. As DNA, the CDR3 is TGTGCCAGCCGGAAGGCAGATACGCAGTATTTT.

This clonotype was seen many times. Written as DNA, the CDR3 is TGTGCCACCCTAATAGGAGCGGCACGGGAGACCCAGTACTTC. Protein sequence: CATLIGAARETQYF. The chain uses TRBV2 and TRBJ2-5; a possible D gene is TRBD2 (5 bases). Germline V gene sequence: CDR1 SNHLY, CDR2 FYNNEI. This CDR3 contains 14 residues. The V and J ends lost 10 bases and 5 bases respectively, with 20 bases between them.

With regard to this clonotype: Mismatch with germline at one junction end may stem from a read error. The chain recombines TRBV6-6 with TRBJ2-5; 7 bases agree with TRBD1. Germline V lookup: CDR1 MNHNY, CDR2 SVGAGI (reference sequence). The CDR3 runs to 14 residues. The CDR3 spells CAISAGQVQETQYF. In nucleotides, the CDR3 is TGTGCCATCAGTGCCGGACAGGTACAAGAGACCCAGTACTTC.

The chain joins TRBV7-9 to TRBJ2-7, with 7 bases fitting TRBD1. Germline V gene data show CDR1 as SEHNR and CDR2 as FQNEAQ (reference sequence). The CDR3 extends over 13 amino acids. Trimming removed 7 bases from V and 3 bases from J; junction bases left unmatched: 6. Here the CDR3 DNA reads TGTGCCAGCACCAAAGGGGACAGCTACGAGCAGTACTTC. Its protein is CASTKGDSYEQYF. Together with reference TRBV7-9 and TRBJ2-7, the CDR3 gives the full variable domain: DTGVSQNPRHKITKRGQNVTFRCDPISEHNRLYWYRQTLGQGPEFLTYFQNEAQLEKSRLLSDRFSAERPKGSFSTLEIQRTEQGDSAMYLCASTKGDSYEQYFGPGTRLTVT.